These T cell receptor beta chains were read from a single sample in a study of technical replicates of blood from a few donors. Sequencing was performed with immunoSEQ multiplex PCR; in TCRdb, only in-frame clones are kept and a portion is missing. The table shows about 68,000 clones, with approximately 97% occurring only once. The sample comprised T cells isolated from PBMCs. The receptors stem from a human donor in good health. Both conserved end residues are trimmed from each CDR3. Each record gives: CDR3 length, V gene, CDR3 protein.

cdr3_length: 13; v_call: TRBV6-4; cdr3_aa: ASSPMPEATDTQY
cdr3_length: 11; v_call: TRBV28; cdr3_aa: AGAPGSSYEQY
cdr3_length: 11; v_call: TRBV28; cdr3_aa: ASSFNMGHIQY
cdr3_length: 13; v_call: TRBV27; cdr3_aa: ASSSGTSGTLEQF
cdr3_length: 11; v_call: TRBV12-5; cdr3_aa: ASGLQGAHEQY
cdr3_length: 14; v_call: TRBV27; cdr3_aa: ASSLSHGTVVYEQY
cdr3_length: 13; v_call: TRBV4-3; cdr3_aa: ASSHLTGVSYEQY
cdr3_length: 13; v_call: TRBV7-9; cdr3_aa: ASSRLAGGDNEQF
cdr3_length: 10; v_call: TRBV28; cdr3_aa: ASGTWKETQY
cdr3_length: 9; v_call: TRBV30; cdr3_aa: ASSRNTEAF
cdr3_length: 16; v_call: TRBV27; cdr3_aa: ASSLNRWVLRDDTEAF
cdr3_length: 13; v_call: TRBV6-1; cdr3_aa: ASGLSRTSGNTIY
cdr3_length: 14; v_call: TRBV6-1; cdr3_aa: ASSEDGGDGTDTQY
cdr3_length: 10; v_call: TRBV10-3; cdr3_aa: AISAGTYEQY
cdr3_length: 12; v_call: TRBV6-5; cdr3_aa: ASSRIQGGEKLF
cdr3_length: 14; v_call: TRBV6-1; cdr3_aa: ASSEGTGGGTDTQY
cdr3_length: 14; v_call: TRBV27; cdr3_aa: ASTSYPDQGPDTQY
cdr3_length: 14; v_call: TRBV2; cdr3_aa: ASSEGAGPLYNEQF
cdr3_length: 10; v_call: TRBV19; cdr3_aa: ASSISGQPQH
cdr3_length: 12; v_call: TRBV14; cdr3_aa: ASSRTSGTGELF
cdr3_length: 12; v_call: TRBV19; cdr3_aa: ATSARDNLLPQH
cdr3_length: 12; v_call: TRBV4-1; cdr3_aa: ASSLSSGANVLT
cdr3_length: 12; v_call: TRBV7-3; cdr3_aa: ASSLYSGANVLT
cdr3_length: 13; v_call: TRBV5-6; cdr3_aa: ASSWLYSGYTEAF
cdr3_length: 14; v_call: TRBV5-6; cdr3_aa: ASSSYLEAMNTEAF
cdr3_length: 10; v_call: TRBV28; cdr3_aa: ASRKPNQPQH
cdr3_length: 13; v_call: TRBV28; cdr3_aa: ASSPSGRPPYEQY
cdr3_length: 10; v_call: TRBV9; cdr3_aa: ASSLAEGGPF
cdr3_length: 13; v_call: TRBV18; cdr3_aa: ASSPGTTNTGELF
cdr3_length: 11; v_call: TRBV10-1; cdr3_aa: ASRQGNTGELF
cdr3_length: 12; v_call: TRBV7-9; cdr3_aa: ASSGGQGNAPQH
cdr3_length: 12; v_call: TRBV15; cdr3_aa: ATSRDTGVGEQY
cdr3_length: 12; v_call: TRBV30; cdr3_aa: AWSRGMGPYGYT
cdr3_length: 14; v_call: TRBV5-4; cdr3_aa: ASSLDLAGAQETQY
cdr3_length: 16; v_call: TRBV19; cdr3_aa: ASSKFSGSSTGANVLT
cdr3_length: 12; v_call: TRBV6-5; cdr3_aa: ASKRQGYTYEQY
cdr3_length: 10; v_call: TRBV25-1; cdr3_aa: ASNGGRSEQF
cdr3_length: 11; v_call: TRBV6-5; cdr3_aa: ASRGTGGNTIY
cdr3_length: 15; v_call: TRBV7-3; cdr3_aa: ASSRTSGGSSYNEQF
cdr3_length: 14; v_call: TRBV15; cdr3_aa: ATRGSWLAGGDTQY